This T cell receptor beta chain came from a study of cytotoxic CD8 clonotypes in ibrutinib-treated CLL. Per the germline V gene, CDR1 is MNHNS and CDR2 is SASEGT. The CDR3 totals 14 residues. V shed 9 bases and J shed 7 bases, with 22 bases lying between them. Repertoires were generated with immunoSEQ multiplex PCR, while TCRdb's copy carries only in-frame clones and drops some. Of roughly 70,000 clones in the sample, around 84% were seen once. The sample consisted of PBMCs, taken at disease progression, from a patient treated with ibrutinib. This clonotype originated in a human donor with chronic lymphocytic leukemia. The chain combines TRBV6-1 with TRBJ2-7; D possibly corresponds to TRBD1 (5 bases). The DNA for the CDR3 is TGTGCCAGTCATTTTTCAGGGCGTCTAGGAGAGCAGTACTTC. This encodes CASHFSGRLGEQYF.